This T cell receptor beta chain originates from a study of blood T cell repertoires in COVID-19. For the study at large: There were acute and convalescent COVID-19 samples, and they came from the United States, Italy and Spain. From T cells, B-cell-depleted T cells, or PBMCs came the material, which was cDNA or gDNA.

Methods used by the authors: Amplified reference gene primers provided the basis for estimating nucleated cell counts. Measured with immunoSEQ multiplex PCR; TCRdb has only the in-frame clones, and not every one. The V and J calls and clone size come from that table; D and trimming were worked out from the DNA. The data hold some 94,000 clones, with 87% observed a single time. V lost 1 base to trimming and J lost 6 bases, with 24 bases between them. This CDR3 comprises 18 residues. In germline, CDR1 is LGHNA, CDR2 YNFKEQ. The chain carries TRBV4-2 and TRBJ1-2, with a weak D call TRBD1 (6 bases). Sequenced material: peripheral blood. This receptor was taken from a human donor in a cohort sampled during active COVID-19. CDR3 nucleotides: TGTGCCAGCAGCCAAGGGAGGGCCGGGGGGGCTTTATTGAATGGCTACACCTTC. Translated, it gives CASSQGRAGGALLNGYTF.